This T cell receptor beta chain is from a study of blood T cell repertoires in COVID-19. About the research overall: Spain, Italy and the United States supplied samples that represented acute and convalescent COVID-19. T cells, B-cell-depleted T cells, or PBMCs supplied cDNA or gDNA.

Original data processing: Amplification of reference gene primers was used by the study to estimate nucleated cell counts. Assay used: immunoSEQ multiplex PCR; TCRdb lists only in-frame clones, some missing. V, J and clone size derive from that table, while D and trimming were established from the DNA sequence. The sample carries approximately 300,000 clones, roughly 91% recorded once. V dropped 0 bases and J dropped 2; count of bases not matched to a gene: 7. The CDR3 covers 15 residues. In germline, CDR1 is GTSNPN, CDR2 SVGIG (reference sequence). Sequencing used peripheral blood. This receptor was obtained from a man aged 25-45 years with acute or convalescent COVID-19. This chain links TRBV30 with TRBJ2-7; 7 nucleotides agree with TRBD1. The CDR3 DNA sequence: TGTGCCTGGAGTGTACAGCAGGGGGTTCCCTACGAGCAGTACTTC. Amino acid sequence: CAWSVQQGVPYEQYF.